The clone carrying this TCR beta chain has more than one count but fewer than ten. This sample was included in a study of cytomegalovirus exposure and HLA in healthy donors. Vbeta (60) and Jbeta (13) primers were used in the PCR. The table came from immunoSEQ multiplex PCR; TCRdb's copy has only in-frame clones and leaves some out. The repertoire consists of 130,000 or so clones, with over 6.5% occurring once and the leading ten covering 5.5% to 7.5%. V gave up 3 bases and J gave up 7 bases, with 16 bases separating them. The CDR3 length is 15 residues. CDR1 is LNHDA, CDR2 SQIVND, per germline (reference sequence).

The TCR originated in a woman in her thirties or forties in good health and CMV-seropositive. Sequenced sample: PBMCs. This chain connects TRBV19 to TRBJ1-5, with a tentative D call TRBD1 (6 bases). The CDR3 loop reads CASSISLGGGQPQHF. The CDR3 nucleotides are TGTGCCAGTAGTATTTCTCTTGGGGGCGGACAGCCCCAGCATTTT.